The rows below give T cell receptor beta chains drawn from one sample of a study of OX40 agonist ivuxolimab in advanced cancers. Profiled with immunoSEQ multiplex PCR; TCRdb holds only in-frame clones, not every one. The repertoire consists of 72,000 or so clones, with 84% occurring once and the leading ten covering about 0.4%. The specimen was CD4+ or CD8+ T cells sorted from blood, collected in a trial of the OX40 agonist ivuxolimab. These receptors all stem from an adult with an advanced solid tumor such as melanoma, head and neck, liver or kidney cancer. The CDR3 runs from the conserved cysteine through the conserved F or W. The D gene is left open where the match is weak. Size is omitted from some rows. Given values are once, few, many or a class for expanded clones.

CDR3 protein	CDR3 DNA	clone size	V gene	J gene	D gene
CASSLVGQDDGYTF	TGTGCCAGCAGCTTGGTCGGGCAGGATGATGGCTACACCTTC	NA	TRBV5-6	TRBJ1-2	NA
CASSIYRGRNNEQFF	TGTGCCAGCAGCATATACAGGGGACGCAACAATGAGCAGTTCTTC	NA	TRBV13	TRBJ2-1	TRBD1
CASTDRGLSTEAFF	TGTGCCAGCACCGACAGGGGGCTTAGCACTGAAGCTTTCTTT	NA	TRBV2	TRBJ1-1	TRBD1
CAISESRGDYGYTF	TGTGCCATCAGTGAGTCGAGAGGGGACTATGGCTACACCTTC	NA	TRBV10-3	TRBJ1-2	NA
CASSEEETQYF	TGTGCCAGCAGCGAGGAAGAGACCCAGTACTTC	NA	TRBV2	TRBJ2-5	NA
CASRLWTSGNRYEQYF	TGTGCCAGCCGTTTATGGACTAGCGGAAATCGGTACGAGCAGTACTTC	NA	TRBV27	TRBJ2-7	TRBD2
CASSLSPKEPQHF	TGCGCCAGCAGCTTGTCCCCGAAGGAGCCCCAGCATTTT	NA	TRBV5-1	TRBJ1-5	NA
CASSISPPGETQYF	TGTGCCAGTAGTATTTCCCCCCCCGGGGAGACCCAGTACTTC	once	TRBV19	TRBJ2-5	NA
CASSLGTAYGYTF	TGTGCCAGCAGCTTAGGAACGGCCTATGGCTACACCTTC	few	TRBV11-2	TRBJ1-2	NA
CASSLSTASYNEQFF	TGCGCCAGCAGTCTCAGCACAGCCTCTTACAATGAGCAGTTCTTC	NA	TRBV5-1	TRBJ2-1	NA
CASSIARRARQDEQFF	TGTGCCAGTAGTATAGCACGGAGGGCCCGACAGGATGAGCAGTTCTTC	NA	TRBV19	TRBJ2-1	NA
CASSRGGSLGEQYF	TGTGCCAGCAGTCGTGGGGGATCGTTGGGCGAGCAGTACTTC	once	TRBV28	TRBJ2-7	NA
CASSTGQAATNEKLFF	TGTGCCAGTAGTACAGGACAGGCCGCAACTAATGAAAAACTGTTTTTT	once	TRBV19	TRBJ1-4	TRBD1
CASSLEGRGLGETQYF	TGCGCCAGCAGCTTGGAAGGTCGGGGGCTAGGGGAGACCCAGTACTTC	NA	TRBV5-1	TRBJ2-5	NA
CASSLGLPAKNIQYF	TGCGCCAGCAGCTTGGGACTCCCAGCCAAAAACATTCAGTACTTC	NA	TRBV5-1	TRBJ2-4	NA
CASSLRGGTGELFF	TGTGCCAGCAGCTTAAGGGGAGGCACCGGGGAGCTGTTTTTT	NA	TRBV7-6	TRBJ2-2	NA
CASRPRDTSYEQYF	TGTGCCAGTAGGCCACGGGACACCTCCTACGAGCAGTACTTC	NA	TRBV19	TRBJ2-7	NA
CASSHWTGGNTGELFF	TGCGCCAGCAGCCATTGGACAGGGGGGAACACCGGGGAGCTGTTTTTT	NA	TRBV5-1	TRBJ2-2	TRBD1
CASSGGWEDTEAFF	TGTGCCAGCAGTGGGGGCTGGGAAGACACTGAAGCTTTCTTT	few	TRBV2	TRBJ1-1	NA
CASRGGPGELFF	TGTGCCAGCAGGGGGGGTCCCGGGGAGCTGTTTTTT	NA	TRBV2	TRBJ2-2	NA
CASSLGQGGTDTQYF	TGCGCCAGCAGCCTGGGACAGGGCGGGACAGATACGCAGTATTTT	NA	TRBV5-1	TRBJ2-3	TRBD1
CASSPPISGQTDTQYF	TGTGCCAGCTCACCACCGATTTCGGGACAGACAGATACGCAGTATTTT	NA	TRBV18	TRBJ2-3	TRBD1
CASHPPGTPYNEQFF	TGTGCCAGTCATCCACCGGGGACACCATACAATGAGCAGTTCTTC	NA	TRBV27	TRBJ2-1	NA
CASSFTGGANYGYTF	TGTGCCAGCAGTTTCACAGGGGGAGCTAACTATGGCTACACCTTC	few	TRBV28	TRBJ1-2	TRBD1
CASSSRSQETQYF	TGTGCCAGCAGTTCGAGGAGCCAAGAGACCCAGTACTTC	NA	TRBV6-5	TRBJ2-5	NA
CAWSITGTNQPQHF	TGTGCCTGGAGTATAACAGGGACCAATCAGCCCCAGCATTTT	few	TRBV30	TRBJ1-5	NA
CASSSTTFGRTGELFF	TGTGCCAGCAGTTCCACCACCTTCGGGCGCACCGGGGAGCTGTTTTTT	few	TRBV6-5	TRBJ2-2	NA
CASSGTGEQPQHF	TGTGCCAGCAGTGGGACAGGGGAACAGCCCCAGCATTTT	few	TRBV6-5	TRBJ1-5	TRBD1
CASSLGADDGYTF	TGCGCCAGCAGCCTCGGGGCAGACGATGGCTACACCTTC	NA	TRBV5-1	TRBJ1-2	NA
CASSLVRTGGPYSNQPQHF	TGTGCCAGCAGCTTGGTCCGGACAGGGGGACCGTATAGCAATCAGCCCCAGCATTTT	NA	TRBV5-8	TRBJ1-5	TRBD1
CASSYSDSSYEQYF	TGTGCCAGCAGTTACTCGGACAGCTCCTACGAGCAGTACTTC	NA	TRBV6-5	TRBJ2-7	NA
CASSRITDRYNEQFF	TGTGCCAGCAGTCGCATTACCGACCGCTACAATGAGCAGTTCTTC	few	TRBV28	TRBJ2-1	NA
CASSDGYLVNTEAFF	TGCGCCAGCAGTGATGGGTATTTGGTGAACACTGAAGCTTTCTTT	few	TRBV10-2	TRBJ1-1	NA
CASSRVNPTDTQYF	TGTGCCAGCAGCAGGGTAAATCCCACAGATACGCAGTATTTT	NA	TRBV5-6	TRBJ2-3	NA
CASSPGEGTTEAFF	TGTGCCAGCAGCCCCGGTGAGGGAACCACTGAAGCTTTCTTT	NA	TRBV11-3	TRBJ1-1	NA
CASSMRQDQPQHF	TGTGCCAGTAGTATGCGACAGGACCAGCCCCAGCATTTT	NA	TRBV19	TRBJ1-5	NA
CASSLMETSGGAVTQYF	TGTGCCAGCAGCTTAATGGAGACTAGCGGGGGGGCCGTGACCCAGTACTTC	NA	TRBV7-6	TRBJ2-5	TRBD2
CASRARENTEAFF	TGTGCCAGCAGGGCCAGAGAAAACACTGAAGCTTTCTTT	NA	TRBV2	TRBJ1-1	NA
CASSSRLQGPNTEAFF	TGTGCCAGCAGCTCCCGGCTACAGGGCCCCAACACTGAAGCTTTCTTT	NA	TRBV7-8	TRBJ1-1	NA
CASSFGGRGGRGQPQHF	TGTGCCAGCAGCTTTGGCGGACGGGGGGGTCGGGGTCAGCCCCAGCATTTT	NA	TRBV12-1	TRBJ1-5	NA
CASSLGTRTDTQYF	TGTGCCAGCAGCCTCGGGACTCGCACAGATACGCAGTATTTT	NA	TRBV7-7	TRBJ2-3	NA
CASSPQGPQETQYF	TGTGCCAGCAGCCCACAGGGGCCCCAAGAGACCCAGTACTTC	NA	TRBV5-4	TRBJ2-5	TRBD1
CASSLPGKIDYGYTF	TGTGCCAGCAGCTTGCCGGGAAAGATCGACTATGGCTACACCTTC	NA	TRBV5-6	TRBJ1-2	NA
CASSLPGGRYNEQFF	TGTGCCAGCAGCCTTCCCGGGGGCAGATACAATGAGCAGTTCTTC	NA	TRBV9	TRBJ2-1	NA
CASSFGPSVFF	TGTGCCAGCAGCTTCGGCCCCAGTGTGTTCTTC	NA	TRBV5-6	TRBJ2-1	NA
CSAPGSRDTPYGYTF	TGCAGCGCCCCAGGGTCCCGGGACACCCCCTACGGCTACACCTTC	NA	TRBV29-1	TRBJ1-2	NA
CASSGTSTDTQYF	TGCGCCAGCAGCGGGACTAGCACAGATACGCAGTATTTT	NA	TRBV5-1	TRBJ2-3	NA